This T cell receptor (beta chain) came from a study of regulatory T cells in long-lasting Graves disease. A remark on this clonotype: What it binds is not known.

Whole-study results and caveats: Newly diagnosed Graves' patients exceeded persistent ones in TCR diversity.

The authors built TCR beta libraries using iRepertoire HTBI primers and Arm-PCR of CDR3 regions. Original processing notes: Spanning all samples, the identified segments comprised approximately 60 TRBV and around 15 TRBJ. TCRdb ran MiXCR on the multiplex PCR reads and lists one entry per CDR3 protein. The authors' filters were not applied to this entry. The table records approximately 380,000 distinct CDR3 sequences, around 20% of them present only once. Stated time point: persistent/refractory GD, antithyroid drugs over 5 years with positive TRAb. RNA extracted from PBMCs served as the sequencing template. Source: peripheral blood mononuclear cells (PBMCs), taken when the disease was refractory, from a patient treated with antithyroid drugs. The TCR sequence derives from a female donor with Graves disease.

The CDR3 loop reads CASSQGLADTQYF. The CDR3 nucleotides read TGTGCCAGCTCCCAGGGCTTAGCAGATACGCAGTATTTT. V usage is TRBV6-1 and J usage is TRBJ2-3; maybe TRBD1 (5 bases). Looked up from germline, CDR1 is MNHNS and CDR2 is SASEGT. The CDR3 has 13 residues. Trimming shortened V by 8 bases and J by 4 bases, and 13 bases separated the two germline ends.